The 25 T cell receptor beta chains reported below all come from one sample, sequenced in a study of control samples from healthy donors and cancer patients (dated by TCRdb to 2019 to 2021). Library preparation was by the immunoSEQ multiplex PCR assay. Drawn from immuneACCESS, this table holds only the in-frame rearrangements with V and J called that TCRdb kept. Clones are partly lost; checked studies trace under half to an unresolved V gene and leave the rest unexplained. The sample has 60,000 to 70,000 clones on record, approximately 85% of them singletons. Roughly 6% of the sample lies in the top ten. Sequencing was performed on blood. These receptors were obtained from a man aged 35 to 55 in good health.

This clone was recorded once. The chain employs TRBV5-4 and TRBJ1-2; tentative D call: TRBD1 (6 bases). V dropped 4 bases and J dropped 1 base, with 14 bases sitting between them. Germline V CDR1 and CDR2: SGHNT, YYREEE (reference sequence). The CDR3 totals 15 residues. The CDR3 DNA reads TGTGCCAGCAGCCCTACAGGGATCTTTAACTATGGCTACACCTTC. This codes for CASSPTGIFNYGYTF.

This chain links TRBV7-9 with TRBJ1-4, with D perhaps matching TRBD1 (6 bases). Germline V lookup: CDR1 SEHNR, CDR2 FQNEAQ (reference sequence). CDR3 length equals 15 residues. V lost 4 bases, J lost 5 bases, and 14 bases lay in between. In DNA form, the CDR3 reads TGTGCCAGCAGCTCGAACGGAGGGGGGAATGAAAAACTGTTTTTT. The encoded protein is CASSSNGGGNEKLFF. The variable domain in full, completed from reference TRBV7-9 and TRBJ1-4, reads DTGVSQNPRHKITKRGQNVTFRCDPISEHNRLYWYRQTLGQGPEFLTYFQNEAQLEKSRLLSDRFSAERPKGSFSTLEIQRTEQGDSAMYLCASSSNGGGNEKLFFGSGTQLSVL.

J is TRBJ1-4 and V is TRBV12-3 or TRBV12-4; D ambiguous. The germline V and J ends were trimmed by 6 bases and 10 bases, with 9 bases remaining between them. CDR3 length equals 11 residues. CDR3 loop: CASRRRVKLFF. The CDR3 DNA sequence: TGTGCCAGCAGGAGAAGGGTAAAACTGTTTTTT.

The CDR3 DNA reads as TGTGCCTGGAGTGTTATTAATGAGCAGTTCTTC. This gives the protein CAWSVINEQFF. The V call is TRBV30, the J call TRBJ2-1, with D uncertain. Trimming removed 0 bases from V and 7 bases from J, with 4 bases in between. The germline V gene encodes CDR1 GTSNPN and CDR2 SVGIG (reference sequence). This CDR3 contains 11 residues.

The rearrangement links TRBV28 to TRBJ1-6; 9 nucleotides align to TRBD1. Losses at the gene ends were 10 bases for V and 8 bases for J; bases not matched to a gene: 6. The CDR3 length is 13 residues. Per germline, CDR1 MDHEN and CDR2 SYDVKM. CDR3 bases: TGTGCCACCTACCGGGACAGGGATTCACCCCTCCACTTT. This codes for CATYRDRDSPLHF.

V is TRBV24-1 and J is TRBJ1-1; D remains ambiguous. Germline assignment: CDR1 KGHDR and CDR2 SFDVKD. This CDR3 has 13 amino acids. The germline V and J ends were trimmed by 4 bases and 6 bases, with 11 bases remaining between them. Written as DNA, the CDR3 is TGTGCCACCAGTGAGTCACAGTGGGCTGAAGCTTTCTTT. It specifies CATSESQWAEAFF.

The chain has TRBV16 and TRBJ2-7; no reliable D call. The CDR3 length is 15 residues. CDR1 KGHSY and CDR2 FQNENV come from the germline V gene. With 1 base removed from V and 3 bases from J, the gap between germline ends came to 13 bases. This chain's CDR3 is CASSQLGSIHYEQYF. In nucleotides, the CDR3 is TGTGCCAGCAGCCAATTAGGCTCAATACACTACGAGCAGTACTTC.

The J gene is TRBJ1-2, the V gene TRBV5-1; unclear D gene. V was pared by 3 bases and J by 5 bases, with 14 bases between. The CDR3 runs 14 residues. The germline CDR1 and CDR2 sequences are SGHRS and YFSETQ. The CDR3 nucleotides are TGCGCCAGCAGCTCTAAGGGAGGTGCGTATGGCTACACCTTC. Encoded protein: CASSSKGGAYGYTF.

The rearrangement links TRBV29-1 to TRBJ1-3, with D possibly TRBD1 on 5 matching bases. The CDR3 sequence is 13 residues long. V gave up 3 bases and J gave up 1 base, with 7 bases separating them. Germline assignment: CDR1 SQVTM and CDR2 ANQGSEA. For the CDR3, the DNA is TGCAGCGTTGAGGGACCATCTGGAAACACCATATATTTT. Encoded protein: CSVEGPSGNTIYF. Complete variable domain (other parts from reference TRBV29-1 and TRBJ1-3): SAVISQKPSRDICQRGTSLTIQCQVDSQVTMMFWYRQQPGQSLTLIATANQGSEATYESGFVIDKFPISRPNLTFSTLTVSNMSPEDSSIYLCSVEGPSGNTIYFGEGSWLTVV.

The chain recombines TRBV5-1 with TRBJ1-2, with D perhaps TRBD1 (5 bases). Germline-derived CDR1 and CDR2 are SGHRS and YFSETQ. The V end lost 0 bases, the J end lost 2 bases, and 8 bases lay between the germline ends. The length of the CDR3 is 14 residues. CDR3 residues: CASSLERGNYGYTF. In DNA, the CDR3 is TGCGCCAGCAGCTTGGAGCGGGGGAACTATGGCTACACCTTC.

The chain uses TRBV6-2 or TRBV6-3 and TRBJ2-7; TRBD2 matches 7 bases. V lost 2 bases, J lost 7 bases, and 5 bases stayed unmatched. From germline, CDR1 is MNHEY and CDR2 SVGEGT. This CDR3 contains 13 residues. CDR3 nucleotides: TGTGCCAGCAGTTACCGTGGGGGAGGGGAGCAGTACTTC. Translation gives CASSYRGGGEQYF.

This chain uses TRBV18 with TRBJ1-4; D is undetermined. The CDR3 extends over 14 amino acids. V was trimmed by 6 bases and J by 8 bases, leaving 16 bases between them. CDR1 and CDR2 (germline): KGHSH, LQKENI. The CDR3 DNA reads TGTGCCAGCTCGTCCCAAATTGGCAACGAAAAACTGTTTTTT. It is translated as CASSSQIGNEKLFF.

The V call is TRBV5-1, the J call TRBJ1-5, with D tentatively TRBD1 (6 bases). Trimming took 5 bases from V and 5 from J, leaving 17 bases between them. Germline lookup yields CDR1 SGHRS and CDR2 YFSETQ. This CDR3 is built from 15 residues. CDR3 nucleotide sequence: TGCGCCAGCAGACCGGACAGCGATTCATATCAGCCCCAGCATTTT. This gives the protein CASRPDSDSYQPQHF.

This clone turned up a few times. This chain joins TRBV7-6 and TRBJ2-3, with TRBD2 matching over 7 bases. V lost 4 bases and J lost 2; bases outside the gene matches: 15. The germline CDR1 and CDR2 sequences are SGHVS and FNYEAQ. CDR3 length: 18 residues. The CDR3 DNA reads TGTGCCAGCAGCTCTCGCCCTGTGGCGGGAGAACACACAGATACGCAGTATTTT. Translation: CASSSRPVAGEHTDTQYF.

This clone was found once. One end of the junction does not line up with germline, which may come from a read error. The genes are TRBV5-1 and TRBJ2-1, with TRBD1 identical over 9 bases. Germline CDR1 reads SGHRS; CDR2 reads YFSETQ. The CDR3 consists of 12 residues. CDR3 bases: TGCGCCAGCAGCTTGGCGGACAGGGGTAAGATCTTC. This gives the protein CASSLADRGKIF.

V gene TRBV30 combines with J gene TRBJ2-2; 9 bases are shared with TRBD1. CDR1 GTSNPN and CDR2 SVGIG come from the germline V gene (reference sequence). The J segment lost 7 bases and the V segment lost 1 base, leaving 7 bases of the junction unmatched. The CDR3 extends over 15 amino acids. CDR3 sequence: CAWSGGQGRIGELFF. DNA of the CDR3: TGTGCCTGGAGTGGAGGACAGGGGAGAATCGGGGAGCTGTTTTTT.

This chain joins TRBV6-1 and TRBJ1-3; D uncertain. Germline values: CDR1 MNHNS, CDR2 SASEGT. V lost 3 bases to trimming and J lost 2 bases, with 11 bases between them. This CDR3 region has 15 residues. In DNA, the CDR3 is TGTGCCAGCAGTGATGGGCAGCTAACTGGAAACACCATATATTTT. This translates into CASSDGQLTGNTIYF.

This chain uses TRBV28 with TRBJ1-6; D gene unclear. Germline V gene lookup returns CDR1 MDHEN and CDR2 SYDVKM. V gave up 3 bases and J gave up 6 bases, with 9 bases separating them. The length of the CDR3 is 14 residues. CDR3 sequence: CASSFGVGNSPLHF. The DNA of the CDR3 is TGTGCCAGCAGTTTTGGCGTCGGTAATTCACCCCTCCACTTT.

This clone was recorded once. V usage is TRBV6-2 or TRBV6-3 and J usage is TRBJ2-3; 10 positions agree with TRBD2. Germline assignment: CDR1 MNHEY and CDR2 SVGEGT. This CDR3 spans 17 amino acids. After removal of 4 bases from V and 4 bases from J, the junction contained 11 bases not matched to a gene. CDR3 in DNA: TGTGCCAGCAGTTCCCCCGGACTAGCGGACAAGTCAGATACGCAGTATTTT. Translating it yields CASSSPGLADKSDTQYF.

This clone has more than one count but fewer than ten. This CDR3 reads CASSIDYSNQPQHF. The DNA of the CDR3 is TGTGCCAGTAGTATCGACTATAGCAATCAGCCCCAGCATTTT. The chain carries TRBV19 and TRBJ1-5, with D unresolved. The V gene lost 3 bases and the J gene lost 0 bases, with 6 bases spanning the gap. The CDR3 runs 14 residues. The germline V gene has CDR1 LNHDA and CDR2 SQIVND (reference sequence).

This clone has just a few counts. J is TRBJ1-1 and V is TRBV5-4; D might be TRBD1 (5 bases). The CDR3 covers 15 residues. The V gene lost 4 bases and the J gene lost 0 bases, with 13 bases spanning the gap. The germline gives CDR1 SGHNT, CDR2 YYREEE (reference sequence). The CDR3 sequence: CASSGPRALNTEAFF. In DNA form, the CDR3 reads TGTGCCAGCAGCGGCCCCAGGGCACTGAACACTGAAGCTTTCTTT.

This chain connects TRBV21-1 to TRBJ2-7. TRBV21-1 is a listed pseudogene. This CDR3 spans 18 amino acids. This CDR3 is CASSKGVRTKELSYEQYF. The DNA of the CDR3 is TGTGCCAGCAGCAAAGGGGTCAGAACAAAAGAATTATCCTACGAGCAGTACTTC.

The V gene is TRBV9, the J gene TRBJ1-1; D ambiguous. Trimming shortened V by 3 bases and J by 4 bases, and 10 bases separated the two germline ends. The CDR3 is 13 amino acids. Germline V gives CDR1 SGDLS, CDR2 YYNGEE. CDR3: CASSATARTEAFF. The CDR3 DNA sequence: TGTGCCAGCAGCGCTACAGCCCGCACTGAAGCTTTCTTT. Together with reference TRBV9 and TRBJ1-1, the CDR3 gives the full variable domain: DSGVTQTPKHLITATGQRVTLRCSPRSGDLSVYWYQQSLDQGLQFLIQYYNGEERAKGNILERFSAQQFPDLHSELNLSSLELGDSALYFCASSATARTEAFFGQGTRLTVV.

The rearrangement uses TRBV19 and TRBJ2-2, with a weak D call TRBD1 (5 bases). The V end lost 8 bases, the J end lost 4 bases, and 14 bases lay between the germline ends. CDR1 is LNHDA and CDR2 is SQIVND in the germline V gene (reference sequence). The length of the CDR3 is 14 residues. For the CDR3, the DNA is TGTGCCAGTTCTTGGGCAGGGTTCACCGGGGAGCTGTTTTTT. Translated, it gives CASSWAGFTGELFF.

CDR3 in amino acids: CASSFERGQPQHF. The CDR3 DNA sequence: TGTGCCAGCAGTTTCGAGAGGGGTCAGCCCCAGCATTTT. V usage is TRBV27 and J usage is TRBJ1-5, with D possibly being TRBD1 (5 bases). CDR3 length equals 13 residues. Trimming cost V 3 bases and J 6 bases, with 9 bases left between them. Per germline, CDR1 MNHEY and CDR2 SMNVEV (reference sequence).